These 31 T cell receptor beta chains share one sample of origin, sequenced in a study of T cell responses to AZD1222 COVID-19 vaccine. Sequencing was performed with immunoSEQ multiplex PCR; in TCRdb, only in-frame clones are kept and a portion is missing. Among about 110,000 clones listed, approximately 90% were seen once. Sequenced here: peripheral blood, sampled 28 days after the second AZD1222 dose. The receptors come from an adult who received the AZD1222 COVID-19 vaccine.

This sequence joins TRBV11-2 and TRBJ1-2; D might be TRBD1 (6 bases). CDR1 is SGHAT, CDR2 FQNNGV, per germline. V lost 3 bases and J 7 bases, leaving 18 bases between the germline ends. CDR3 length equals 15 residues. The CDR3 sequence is CASSLGQGRLGGYTF. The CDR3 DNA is TGTGCCAGCAGCTTGGGTCAGGGGAGATTGGGTGGCTACACCTTC.

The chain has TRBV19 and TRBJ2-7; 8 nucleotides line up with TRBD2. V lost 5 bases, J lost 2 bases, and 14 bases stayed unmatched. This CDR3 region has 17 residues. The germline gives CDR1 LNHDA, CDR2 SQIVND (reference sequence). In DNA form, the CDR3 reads TGTGCCAGTAGTCGCCAGGCGGGGGGAACCCTAACCTACGAGCAGTACTTC. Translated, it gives CASSRQAGGTLTYEQYF.

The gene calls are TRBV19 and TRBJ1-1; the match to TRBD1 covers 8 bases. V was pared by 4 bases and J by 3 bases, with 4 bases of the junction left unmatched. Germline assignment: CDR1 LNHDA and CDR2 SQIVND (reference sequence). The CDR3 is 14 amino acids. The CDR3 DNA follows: TGTGCCAGTAGTACGGACAGGGCGTACACTGAAGCTTTCTTT. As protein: CASSTDRAYTEAFF.

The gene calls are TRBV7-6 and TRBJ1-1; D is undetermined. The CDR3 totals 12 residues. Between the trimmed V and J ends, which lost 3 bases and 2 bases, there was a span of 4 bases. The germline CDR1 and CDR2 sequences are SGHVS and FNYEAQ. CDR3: CASSFPNTEAFF. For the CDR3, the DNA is TGTGCCAGCAGCTTCCCAAACACTGAAGCTTTCTTT.

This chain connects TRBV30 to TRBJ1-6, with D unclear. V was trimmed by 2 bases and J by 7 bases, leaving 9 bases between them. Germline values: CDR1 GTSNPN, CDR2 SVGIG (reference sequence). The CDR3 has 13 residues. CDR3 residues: CAWSFTVNSPLHF. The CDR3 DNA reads TGTGCCTGGAGTTTCACAGTGAATTCACCCCTCCACTTT. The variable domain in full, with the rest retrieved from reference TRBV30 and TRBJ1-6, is SQTIHQWPATLVQPVGSPLSLECTVEGTSNPNLYWYRQAAGRGLQLLFYSVGIGQISSEVPQNLSASRPQDRQFILSSKKLLLSDSGFYLCAWSFTVNSPLHFGNGTRLTVT.

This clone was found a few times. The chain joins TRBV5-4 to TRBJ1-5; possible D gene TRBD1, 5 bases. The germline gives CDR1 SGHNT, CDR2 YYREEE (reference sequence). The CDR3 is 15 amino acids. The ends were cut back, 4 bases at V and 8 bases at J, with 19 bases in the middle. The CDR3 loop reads CASSLGTARGEPQHF. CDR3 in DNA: TGTGCCAGCAGCCTCGGTACCGCTCGAGGGGAGCCCCAGCATTTT.

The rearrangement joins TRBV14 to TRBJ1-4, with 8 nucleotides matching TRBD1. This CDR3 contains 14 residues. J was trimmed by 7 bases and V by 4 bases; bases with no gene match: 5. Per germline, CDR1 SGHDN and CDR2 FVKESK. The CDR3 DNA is TGTGCCAGCAGCCCGACGACAGGGGTTGAAAAACTGTTTTTT. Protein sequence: CASSPTTGVEKLFF.

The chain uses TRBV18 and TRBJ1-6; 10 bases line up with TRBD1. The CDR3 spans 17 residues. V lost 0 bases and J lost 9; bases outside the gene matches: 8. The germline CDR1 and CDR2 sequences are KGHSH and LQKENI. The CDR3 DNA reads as TGTGCCAGCTCACCACCACGGACAGGGGGAAGAAGTTCACCCCTCCACTTT. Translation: CASSPPRTGGRSSPLHF.

The CDR3 here is CASSTGTDQPQHF. In DNA form, the CDR3 reads TGCGCCAGCAGTACAGGGACGGATCAGCCCCAGCATTTT. The V call is TRBV10-2, the J call TRBJ1-5, with TRBD1 as a possible D gene (6 bases). CDR1 WSHSY and CDR2 SAAADI come from the germline V gene. Trimming stripped 5 bases from V and 5 bases from J, with 10 bases between. The CDR3 contains 13 residues.

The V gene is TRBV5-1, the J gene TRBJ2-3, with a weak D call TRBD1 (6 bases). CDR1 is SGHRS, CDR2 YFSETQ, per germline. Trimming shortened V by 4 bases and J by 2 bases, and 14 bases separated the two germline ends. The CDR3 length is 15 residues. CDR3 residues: CASSIQGFYTDTQYF. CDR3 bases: TGCGCCAGCAGCATACAGGGCTTTTACACAGATACGCAGTATTTT.

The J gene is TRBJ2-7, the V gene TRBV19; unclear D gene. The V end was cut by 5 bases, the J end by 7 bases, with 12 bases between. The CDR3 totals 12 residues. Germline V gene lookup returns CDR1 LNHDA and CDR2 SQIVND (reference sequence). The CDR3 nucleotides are TGTGCCAGTAGTCCCGGGTTTCAAGAGCAGTACTTC. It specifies CASSPGFQEQYF.

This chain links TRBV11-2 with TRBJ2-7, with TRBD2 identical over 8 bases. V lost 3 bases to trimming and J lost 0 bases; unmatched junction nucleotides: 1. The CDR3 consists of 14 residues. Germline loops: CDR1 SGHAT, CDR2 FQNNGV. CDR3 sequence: CASSLTSASYEQYF. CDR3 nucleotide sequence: TGTGCCAGCAGCTTGACTAGCGCCTCCTACGAGCAGTACTTC.

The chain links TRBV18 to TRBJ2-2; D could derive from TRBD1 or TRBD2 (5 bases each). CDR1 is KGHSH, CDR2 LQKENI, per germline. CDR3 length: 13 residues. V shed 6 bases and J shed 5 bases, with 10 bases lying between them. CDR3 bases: TGTGCCAGCTCTCAAGGGGAGACCGGGGAGCTGTTTTTT. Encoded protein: CASSQGETGELFF.

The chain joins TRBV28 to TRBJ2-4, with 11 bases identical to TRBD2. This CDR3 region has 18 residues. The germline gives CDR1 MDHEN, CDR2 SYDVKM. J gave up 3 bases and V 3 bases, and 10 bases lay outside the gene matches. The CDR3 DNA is TGTGCCAGCAGTTTGGGAACTAGCGGGAGAGGCGTCAAAAACATTCAGTACTTC. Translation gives CASSLGTSGRGVKNIQYF.

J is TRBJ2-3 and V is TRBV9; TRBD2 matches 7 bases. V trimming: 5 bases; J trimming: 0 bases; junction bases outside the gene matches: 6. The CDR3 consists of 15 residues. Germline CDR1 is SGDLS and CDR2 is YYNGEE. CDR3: CASRLAVSSTDTQYF. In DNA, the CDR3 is TGTGCCAGCAGGCTAGCGGTATCTAGCACAGATACGCAGTATTTT.

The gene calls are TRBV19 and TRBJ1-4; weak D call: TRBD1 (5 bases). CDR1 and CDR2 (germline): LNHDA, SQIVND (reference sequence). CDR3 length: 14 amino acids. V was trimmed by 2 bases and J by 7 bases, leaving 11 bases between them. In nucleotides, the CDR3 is TGTGCCAGTAGTATACGCAGGGCGGGTGAAAAACTGTTTTTT. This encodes CASSIRRAGEKLFF.

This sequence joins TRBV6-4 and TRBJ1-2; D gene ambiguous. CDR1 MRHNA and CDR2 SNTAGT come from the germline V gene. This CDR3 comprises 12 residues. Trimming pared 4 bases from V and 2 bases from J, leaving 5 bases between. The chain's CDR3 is CASSADNYGYTF. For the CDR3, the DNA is TGTGCCAGCAGTGCCGACAACTATGGCTACACCTTC.

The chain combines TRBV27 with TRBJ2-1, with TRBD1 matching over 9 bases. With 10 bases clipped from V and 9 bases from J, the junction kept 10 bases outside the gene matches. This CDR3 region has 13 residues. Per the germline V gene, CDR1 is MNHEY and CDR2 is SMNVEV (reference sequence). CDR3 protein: CAISGQGWSEQFF. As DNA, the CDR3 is TGTGCCATTTCGGGACAGGGATGGTCTGAGCAGTTCTTC.

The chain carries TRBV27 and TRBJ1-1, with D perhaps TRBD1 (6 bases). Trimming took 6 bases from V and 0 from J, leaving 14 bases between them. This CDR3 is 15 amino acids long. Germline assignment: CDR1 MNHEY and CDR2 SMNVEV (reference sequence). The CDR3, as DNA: TGTGCCAGCAGGCTAGCGGGGGGCATGAACACTGAAGCTTTCTTT. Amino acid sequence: CASRLAGGMNTEAFF.

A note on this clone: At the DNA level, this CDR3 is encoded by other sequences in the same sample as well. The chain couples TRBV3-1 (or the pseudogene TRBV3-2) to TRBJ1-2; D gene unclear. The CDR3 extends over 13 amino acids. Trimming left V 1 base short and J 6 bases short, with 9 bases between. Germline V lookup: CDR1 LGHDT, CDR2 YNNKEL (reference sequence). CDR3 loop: CASSQVRGNGYTF. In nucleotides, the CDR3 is TGTGCCAGCAGCCAAGTGCGGGGAAATGGCTACACCTTC.

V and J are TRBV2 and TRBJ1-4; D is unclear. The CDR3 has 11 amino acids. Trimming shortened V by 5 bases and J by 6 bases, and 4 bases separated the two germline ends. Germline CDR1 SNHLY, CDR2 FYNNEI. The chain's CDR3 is CASSPDEKLFF. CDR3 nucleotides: TGTGCCAGCAGTCCAGATGAAAAACTGTTTTTT.

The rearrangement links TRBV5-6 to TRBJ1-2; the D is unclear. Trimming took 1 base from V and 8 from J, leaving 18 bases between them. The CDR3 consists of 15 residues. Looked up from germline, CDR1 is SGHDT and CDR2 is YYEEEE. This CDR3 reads CASSLFGLNDRGYTF. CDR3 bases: TGTGCCAGCAGCTTGTTCGGGCTCAATGATCGAGGCTACACCTTC.

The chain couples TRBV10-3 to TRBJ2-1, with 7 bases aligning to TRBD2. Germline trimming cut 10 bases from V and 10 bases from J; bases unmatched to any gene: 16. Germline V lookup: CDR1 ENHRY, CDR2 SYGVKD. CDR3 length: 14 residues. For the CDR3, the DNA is TGTGCCACCTGGGGGGGAGGGCCTTTAAGGGAGCAGTTCTTC. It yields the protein CATWGGGPLREQFF.

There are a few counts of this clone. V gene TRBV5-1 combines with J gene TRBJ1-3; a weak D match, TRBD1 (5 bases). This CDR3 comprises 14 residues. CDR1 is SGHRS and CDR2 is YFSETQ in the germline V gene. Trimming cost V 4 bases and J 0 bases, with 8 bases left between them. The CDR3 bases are TGCGCCAGCAGCCCAGGGAGCTCTGGAAACACCATATATTTT. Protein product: CASSPGSSGNTIYF. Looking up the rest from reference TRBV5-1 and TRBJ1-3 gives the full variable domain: KAGVTQTPRYLIKTRGQQVTLSCSPISGHRSVSWYQQTPGQGLQFLFEYFSETQRNKGNFPGRFSGRQFSNSRSEMNVSTLELGDSALYLCASSPGSSGNTIYFGEGSWLTVV.

CDR3 sequence reads: CASSSVAAKTTDTQYF. The CDR3 DNA sequence: TGCGCCAGCAGCTCGGTAGCGGCTAAAACCACAGATACGCAGTATTTT. The rearrangement joins TRBV4-1 to TRBJ2-3; tentatively, D is TRBD2 (6 bases). Deletions cut 5 bases from V and 2 bases from J, with 17 bases between. This CDR3 region has 16 residues. Looked up from germline, CDR1 is MGHRA and CDR2 is YSYEKL.

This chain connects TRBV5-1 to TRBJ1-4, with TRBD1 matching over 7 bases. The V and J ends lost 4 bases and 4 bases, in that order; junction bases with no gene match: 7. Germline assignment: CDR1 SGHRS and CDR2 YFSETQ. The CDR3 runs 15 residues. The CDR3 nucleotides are TGCGCCAGCAGCAGGAGGACAGGAAATAATGAAAAACTGTTTTTT. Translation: CASSRRTGNNEKLFF.

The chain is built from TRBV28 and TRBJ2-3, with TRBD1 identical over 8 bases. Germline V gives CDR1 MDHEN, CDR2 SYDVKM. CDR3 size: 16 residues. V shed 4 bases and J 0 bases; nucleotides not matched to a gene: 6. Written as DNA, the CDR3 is TGTGCCAGCAGTTCTGGGACAGGCCCTAGCACAGATACGCAGTATTTT. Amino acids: CASSSGTGPSTDTQYF.

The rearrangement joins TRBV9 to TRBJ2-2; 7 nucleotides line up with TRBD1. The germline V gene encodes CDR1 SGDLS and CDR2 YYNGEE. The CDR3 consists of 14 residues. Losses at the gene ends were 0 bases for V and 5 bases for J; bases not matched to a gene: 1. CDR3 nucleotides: TGTGCCAGCAGCGTAGAACAGGGGACCGGGGAGCTGTTTTTT. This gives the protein CASSVEQGTGELFF.

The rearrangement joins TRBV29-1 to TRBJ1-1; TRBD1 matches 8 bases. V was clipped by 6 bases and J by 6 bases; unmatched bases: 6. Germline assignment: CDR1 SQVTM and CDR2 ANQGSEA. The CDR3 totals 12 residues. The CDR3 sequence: CSVTGVGAEAFF. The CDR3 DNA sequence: TGCAGCGTGACAGGGGTCGGGGCTGAAGCTTTCTTT.

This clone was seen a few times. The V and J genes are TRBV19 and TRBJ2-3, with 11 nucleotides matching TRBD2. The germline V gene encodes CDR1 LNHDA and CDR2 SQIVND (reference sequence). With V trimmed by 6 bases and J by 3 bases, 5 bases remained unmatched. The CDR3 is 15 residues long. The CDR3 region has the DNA TGTGCCAGTAGACCGACTAGCGGGGCTACAGATACGCAGTATTTT. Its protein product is CASRPTSGATDTQYF.

The CDR3 coding sequence is TGTGCCAGTAGTATAGGGGGGCAGGAATCCTACGAGCAGTACTTC. This codes for CASSIGGQESYEQYF. The chain uses TRBV19 and TRBJ2-7; the D gene is possibly TRBD1 (6 bases). Germline V CDR1 and CDR2: LNHDA, SQIVND (reference sequence). This CDR3 has 15 residues. V gave up 1 base and J gave up 1 base, with 11 bases separating them. Supplemented by reference TRBV19 and TRBJ2-7, the full variable domain reads DGGITQSPKYLFRKEGQNVTLSCEQNLNHDAMYWYRQDPGQGLRLIYYSQIVNDFQKGDIAEGYSVSREKKESFPLTVTSAQKNPTAFYLCASSIGGQESYEQYFGPGTRLTVT.